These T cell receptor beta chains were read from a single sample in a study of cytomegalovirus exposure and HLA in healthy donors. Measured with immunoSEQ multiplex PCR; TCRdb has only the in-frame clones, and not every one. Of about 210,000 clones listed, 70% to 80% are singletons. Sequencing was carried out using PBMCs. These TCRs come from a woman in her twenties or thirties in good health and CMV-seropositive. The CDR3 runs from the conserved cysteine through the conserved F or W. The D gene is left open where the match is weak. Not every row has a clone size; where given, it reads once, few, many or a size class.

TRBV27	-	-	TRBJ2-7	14	CASSPGPGAYEQYF	TGTGCCAGCAGTCCGGGGCCGGGGGCCTACGAGCAGTACTTC
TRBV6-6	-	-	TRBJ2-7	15	CASSYSAGTSYEQYF	TGTGCCAGCAGTTACTCGGCAGGGACATCCTACGAGCAGTACTTC
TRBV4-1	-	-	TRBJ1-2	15	CASSQVRAQGKGYTF	TGCGCCAGCAGCCAAGTCAGGGCGCAGGGAAAAGGCTACACCTTC
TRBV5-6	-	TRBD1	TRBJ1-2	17	CASSKRVGTGDNYGYTF	TGTGCCAGCAGCAAGCGGGTGGGGACAGGTGACAACTATGGCTACACCTTC
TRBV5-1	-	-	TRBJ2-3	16	CASSLAGNRVPDTQYF	TGCGCCAGCAGCTTGGCCGGCAACAGGGTGCCAGATACGCAGTATTTT
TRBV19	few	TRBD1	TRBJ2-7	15	CASSGRTGASYEQYF	TGTGCCAGTAGTGGGCGGACAGGGGCTTCCTACGAGCAGTACTTC
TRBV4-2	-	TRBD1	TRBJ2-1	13	CASSQGDSLEQFF	TGTGCCAGCAGCCAAGGGGACAGCCTCGAGCAGTTCTTC
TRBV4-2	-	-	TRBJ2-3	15	CASSQDRRSTDTQYF	TGTGCCAGCAGCCAAGACAGGAGGAGCACAGATACGCAGTATTTT
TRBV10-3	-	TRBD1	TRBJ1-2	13	CAAGQGLTYGYTF	TGTGCCGCGGGACAGGGTCTCACTTATGGCTACACCTTC
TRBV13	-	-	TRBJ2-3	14	CASSLYKGLDTQYF	TGTGCCAGCAGCTTATATAAGGGGCTGGATACGCAGTATTTT
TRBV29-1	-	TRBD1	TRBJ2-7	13	CSVRTGPIYEQYF	TGCAGCGTCAGGACAGGGCCAATCTACGAGCAGTACTTC
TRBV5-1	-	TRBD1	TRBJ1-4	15	CASSLRGTANEKLFF	TGCGCCAGCAGCTTAAGAGGGACAGCTAATGAAAAACTGTTTTTT
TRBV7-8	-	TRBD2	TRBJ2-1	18	CASSLGVPSGTSVNEQFF	TGTGCCAGCAGCTTAGGCGTACCTAGTGGGACTAGTGTAAATGAGCAGTTCTTC
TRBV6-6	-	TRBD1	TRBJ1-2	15	CASSSPGQGAYGYTF	TGTGCCAGCAGCTCCCCGGGACAGGGGGCATATGGCTACACCTTC
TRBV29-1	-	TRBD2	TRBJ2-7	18	CSVVPGLAGMRETYEQYF	TGCAGCGTTGTTCCAGGACTAGCGGGAATGAGGGAAACCTACGAGCAGTACTTC
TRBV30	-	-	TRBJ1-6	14	CAWSLGQGHSPLHF	TGTGCCTGGAGTCTGGGGCAAGGGCATTCACCCCTCCACTTT
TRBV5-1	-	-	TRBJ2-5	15	CASSLAGWGQETQYF	TGCGCCAGCAGCTTGGCGGGGTGGGGCCAAGAGACCCAGTACTTC
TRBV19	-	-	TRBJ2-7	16	CASSRRQGEQTYEQYF	TGTGCCAGTAGTCGACGTCAGGGTGAGCAAACCTACGAGCAGTACTTC
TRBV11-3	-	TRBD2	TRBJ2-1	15	CASSSSGGAFNEQFF	TGTGCCAGCAGTTCGAGCGGGGGGGCCTTTAATGAGCAGTTCTTC
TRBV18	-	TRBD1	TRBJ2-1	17	CASSPQGQGTSMDEQFF	TGTGCCAGCTCACCACAAGGACAGGGAACAAGCATGGATGAGCAGTTCTTC
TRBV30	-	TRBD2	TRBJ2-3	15	CAWSVVVTSGGTQYF	TGTGCCTGGAGTGTGGTTGTGACTAGCGGGGGAACGCAGTATTTT
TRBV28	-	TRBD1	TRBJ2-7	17	CASSPRLDRDRGYEQYF	TGTGCCAGCAGTCCGCGACTTGACCGGGACAGGGGTTACGAGCAGTACTTC
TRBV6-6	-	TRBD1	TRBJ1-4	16	CASSQTGTGSNEKLFF	TGTGCCAGCAGCCAAACCGGGACAGGGTCGAATGAAAAACTGTTTTTT
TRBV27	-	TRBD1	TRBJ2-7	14	CASSSAGQGYEQYF	TGTGCCAGCAGTTCGGCGGGACAGGGGTACGAGCAGTACTTC
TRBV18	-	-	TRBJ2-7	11	CASSRGYEQYF	TGTGCCAGCTCACGAGGGTACGAGCAGTACTTC